This note documents a single T cell receptor (beta chain) sequence. The sample comes from a study of spatial heterogeneity in lung cancer. Indicated time point: blood at routine non-recurrence follow-up after resection. Unsorted whole RNA samples from tumor, nontumor lung or frozen PBMC were sequenced. Trimming cost V 12 bases and J 2 bases, with 23 bases left between them. CDR1 is KGHDR and CDR2 is SFDVKD in the germline V gene. The CDR3 sequence is 16 residues long. TCRdb re-called the 5' RACE reads with MiXCR, one entry per CDR3 protein. The sample holds about 120,000 distinct CDR3 sequences; roughly an eighth are singletons and the top ten take approximately 17%.

The V gene is TRBV24-1, the J gene TRBJ2-3; tentative D call: TRBD1 (6 bases). The clonotype comes from a male donor with early-stage non-small cell lung cancer. Sequencing used PBMCs, obtained at follow-up. The CDR3 DNA sequence: TGTGCCGCCGCAGGGGACCCTGGGTCTCACACAGATACGCAGTATTTT. It yields the protein CAAAGDPGSHTDTQYF.